Each of the 30 T cell receptor beta chains below was sequenced from the same sample in a study of OX40 agonist ivuxolimab in advanced cancers. Using immunoSEQ multiplex PCR, the repertoire was profiled, and TCRdb retains in-frame clones only, with some absent. The sample includes tens of thousands of clones, about nine tenths of them seen just once. Sequencing was performed on CD4+ or CD8+ T cells sorted from blood, taken in a trial of the OX40 agonist ivuxolimab. Source of these receptors: an adult with an advanced solid tumor such as melanoma, head and neck, liver or kidney cancer.

V usage is TRBV5-5 and J usage is TRBJ2-7; 7 positions agree with TRBD1. Germline values: CDR1 SGHKS, CDR2 YYEKEE (reference sequence). CDR3 length: 14 amino acids. J gave up 1 base and V 0 bases, and 1 base lay outside the gene matches. CDR3 residues: CASSLEDRSYEQYF. The CDR3 DNA reads TGTGCCAGCAGCTTGGAGGACAGGTCCTACGAGCAGTACTTC.

The chain couples TRBV4-1 to TRBJ2-7; possibly TRBD2 for D (8 bases). The CDR3 has 16 amino acids. Trimming pared 5 bases from V and 7 bases from J, leaving 24 bases between. The germline V gene encodes CDR1 MGHRA and CDR2 YSYEKL. The CDR3 sequence: CASSEAGTAGELEQYF. In DNA form, the CDR3 reads TGCGCCAGCAGCGAAGCGGGGACAGCGGGAGAATTGGAGCAGTACTTC.

The V gene is TRBV9, the J gene TRBJ2-5; 7 positions match TRBD2. Germline V gives CDR1 SGDLS, CDR2 YYNGEE. CDR3 size: 17 residues. Trimming cost V 0 bases and J 0 bases; bases outside gene matches: 8. For the CDR3, the DNA is TGTGCCAGCAGCGTAGCCCCTCTAGCGGAGTACCAAGAGACCCAGTACTTC. Its translation: CASSVAPLAEYQETQYF.

The gene calls are TRBV7-2 and TRBJ2-3; TRBD1 agrees at 7 bases. Germline values: CDR1 SGHTA, CDR2 FQGNSA. CDR3 size: 17 residues. After removal of 1 base from V and 0 bases from J, the junction contained 7 bases not matched to a gene. DNA of the CDR3: TGTGCCAGCAGCTTAGTTAGGGCAGGGGGTAGCACAGATACGCAGTATTTT. Protein product: CASSLVRAGGSTDTQYF.

The rearrangement joins TRBV27 to TRBJ2-5; 8 bases agree with TRBD1. The CDR3 has 16 residues. The germline CDR1 and CDR2 sequences are MNHEY and SMNVEV (reference sequence). V dropped 3 bases and J dropped 4; count of bases not matched to a gene: 10. CDR3: CASSFMGQEETETQYF. CDR3 nucleotide sequence: TGTGCCAGCAGTTTCATGGGACAGGAGGAGACAGAGACCCAGTACTTC.

This clone was counted once. J is TRBJ2-7 and V is TRBV7-3, with TRBD1 matching 8 bases. The CDR3 is made up of 14 amino acids. Germline-derived CDR1 and CDR2 are SGHTA and FQGTGA. V lost 5 bases and J lost 5; bases outside the gene matches: 8. The CDR3, as DNA: TGTGCCAGCAGCACGGACAGGGCGGGTCACGAGCAGTACTTC. This encodes CASSTDRAGHEQYF.

V is TRBV30 and J is TRBJ2-1; D might be TRBD1 (5 bases). Trimming removed 2 bases at V and 10 bases at J, with 15 bases between. The CDR3 is 13 amino acids. CDR1 is GTSNPN, CDR2 SVGIG, per germline (reference sequence). The CDR3 loop is CAWSIADRGEQFF. In DNA, the CDR3 is TGTGCCTGGAGTATCGCGGATAGGGGAGAGCAGTTCTTC.

The chain joins TRBV28 to TRBJ2-5; 8 nucleotides align to TRBD1. The CDR3 has 15 amino acids. Germline CDR1 MDHEN, CDR2 SYDVKM. Losses at the gene ends were 3 bases for V and 3 bases for J; bases not matched to a gene: 6. CDR3 DNA sequence: TGTGCCAGCAGTTTCCTGGGACAGGTGGAAGAGACCCAGTACTTC. Protein sequence: CASSFLGQVEETQYF.

The chain is built from TRBV19 and TRBJ2-1; TRBD2 is a possible D gene (5 bases). Between the trimmed V and J ends, which lost 6 bases and 2 bases, there was a span of 11 bases. The CDR3 covers 14 residues. The V gene's germline CDR1 is LNHDA and CDR2 SQIVND (reference sequence). The CDR3 nucleotides are TGTGCCAGTAGGGAGGTCGGGGCCTACAATGAGCAGTTCTTC. Its protein is CASREVGAYNEQFF.

This clone was recorded only once. This chain links TRBV2 with TRBJ1-3; D not resolved. This CDR3 spans 14 amino acids. The germline gives CDR1 SNHLY, CDR2 FYNNEI. Deletions cut 3 bases from V and 3 bases from J, with 9 bases between. CDR3 DNA sequence: TGTGCCAGCAGTGAGGTGGGGAGTGGAAACACCATATATTTT. It encodes CASSEVGSGNTIYF.

The chain couples TRBV14 to TRBJ1-1; D gene ambiguous. Trimming pared 1 base from V and 10 bases from J, leaving 10 bases between. The CDR3 extends over 12 amino acids. In germline, CDR1 is SGHDN, CDR2 FVKESK. In DNA form, the CDR3 reads TGTGCCAGCAGCCAAGGACCGCTTACAGCTTTCTTT. It yields the protein CASSQGPLTAFF.

This chain connects TRBV19 to TRBJ1-1; a possible D gene is TRBD1 (6 bases). V lost 1 base and J 2 bases, leaving 11 bases between the germline ends. The CDR3 is 15 amino acids. Germline V gives CDR1 LNHDA, CDR2 SQIVND (reference sequence). In DNA form, the CDR3 reads TGTGCCAGTAGTATAGCTGGACAGACAAACACTGAAGCTTTCTTT. It yields the protein CASSIAGQTNTEAFF.

This rearrangement joins TRBV9 to TRBJ1-1; 7 bases fit TRBD1. The V gene's germline CDR1 is SGDLS and CDR2 YYNGEE. The junction had 7 bases not matched to a gene; V was cut back by 4 bases and J by 1 base. The CDR3 contains 15 residues. As DNA, the CDR3 is TGTGCCAGCAGCCTCACAGGGGTTACGAACACTGAAGCTTTCTTT. Protein: CASSLTGVTNTEAFF.

The chain couples TRBV6-4 to TRBJ2-3; the D gene is possibly TRBD2 (5 bases). Germline loops: CDR1 MRHNA, CDR2 SNTAGT. Between the trimmed V and J ends, which lost 4 bases and 4 bases, there was a span of 18 bases. There are 16 residues in the CDR3. In DNA, the CDR3 is TGTGCCAGCAGTGCCGAGGGTTGGATCCCCCCAGATACGCAGTATTTT. The encoded protein is CASSAEGWIPPDTQYF.

The V call is TRBV28, the J call TRBJ1-4; 8 bases are shared with TRBD1. The J segment lost 3 bases and the V segment lost 5 bases, leaving 2 bases of the junction unmatched. The V gene's germline CDR1 is MDHEN and CDR2 SYDVKM. The CDR3 loop spans 14 amino acids. The CDR3 reads CASSLTGANEKLFF. DNA of the CDR3: TGTGCCAGCAGTCTGACAGGGGCTAATGAAAAACTGTTTTTT.

The V gene is TRBV2, the J gene TRBJ2-1; D not certain. This CDR3 contains 15 residues. Germline V gene lookup returns CDR1 SNHLY and CDR2 FYNNEI. V lost 6 bases and J 0 bases, leaving 12 bases between the germline ends. This CDR3 reads CASRWADRSYNEQFF. In DNA form, the CDR3 reads TGTGCCAGCAGGTGGGCCGATCGCTCCTACAATGAGCAGTTCTTC.

This clone was found a few times. This chain uses TRBV5-1 with TRBJ1-2; TRBD1 is a possible D gene (6 bases). The germline V and J ends were trimmed by 4 bases and 5 bases, with 12 bases remaining between them. The CDR3 spans 13 residues. Germline lookup yields CDR1 SGHRS and CDR2 YFSETQ. CDR3 DNA sequence: TGCGCCAGCAGCAACCTCCAGGGGTATGGCTACACCTTC. It is translated as CASSNLQGYGYTF.

In nucleotides, the CDR3 is TGTGCCAGCAGCGAGTGGCAGACAGATACGCAGTATTTT. Translating gives CASSEWQTDTQYF. The chain uses TRBV9 and TRBJ2-3; no firm D call. In germline, CDR1 is SGDLS, CDR2 YYNGEE. Trimming cost V 3 bases and J 3 bases, with 8 bases left between them. There are 13 residues in the CDR3.

The chain carries TRBV6-5 and TRBJ1-3, with D possibly being TRBD1 (6 bases). The CDR3 runs to 13 residues. V was shortened by 10 bases and J by 1 base, with 11 bases between the two germline ends. CDR1 and CDR2 (germline): MNHEY, SVGAGI. The CDR3 loop is CATEDRSGNTIYF. In DNA form, the CDR3 reads TGTGCCACCGAGGACAGATCTGGAAACACCATATATTTT.

Only a few counts were recorded for this clone. An end of the junction does not agree with germline; a read error may underlie this. V is TRBV6-6 and J is TRBJ1-3; possible D gene TRBD1, 5 bases. This CDR3 contains 16 residues. The germline CDR1 and CDR2 sequences are MNHNY and SVGAGI (reference sequence). The CDR3 loop reads CASTYLGQGPGNTIYF. DNA for the CDR3: TGTGCCAGCACTTACTTGGGGCAGGGCCCTGGAAACACCATATATTTT.

The chain joins TRBV2 to TRBJ1-5, with D uncertain. The V and J ends lost 8 bases and 1 base respectively, with 15 bases between them. The CDR3 spans 15 residues. Germline-derived CDR1 and CDR2 are SNHLY and FYNNEI. The CDR3 DNA reads TGTGCCAGCCGCGCTTTGGCGGCGAGCAATCAGCCCCAGCATTTT. Protein sequence: CASRALAASNQPQHF.

The chain employs TRBV18 and TRBJ2-7; 8 nucleotides align to TRBD1. V shed 3 bases and J 5 bases; nucleotides not matched to a gene: 6. CDR3 length equals 14 residues. Germline lookup yields CDR1 KGHSH and CDR2 LQKENI. CDR3 bases: TGTGCCAGCTCACCGACAGGGGTGGGCCACGAGCAGTACTTC. Translated: CASSPTGVGHEQYF. Drawing the rest from reference TRBV18 and TRBJ2-7, the complete variable domain is NAGVMQNPRHLVRRRGQEARLRCSPMKGHSHVYWYRQLPEEGLKFMVYLQKENIIDESGMPKERFSAEFPKEGPSILRIQQVVRGDSAAYFCASSPTGVGHEQYFGPGTRLTVT.

CDR3 coding DNA: TGTGCCAGCAGCTTTGGGTCAGGGGGCACCACCTACAATGAGCAGTTCTTC. This codes for CASSFGSGGTTYNEQFF. This chain joins TRBV7-2 and TRBJ2-1; 8 nucleotides align to TRBD1. CDR1 and CDR2 (germline): SGHTA, FQGNSA. The CDR3 contains 17 residues. V shed 3 bases and J 2 bases; nucleotides not matched to a gene: 9.

The genes are TRBV6-5 and TRBJ2-1; 8 bases line up with TRBD1. The CDR3 is made up of 12 amino acids. Germline V gene lookup returns CDR1 MNHEY and CDR2 SVGAGI. V was clipped by 5 bases and J by 9 bases; unmatched bases: 3. CDR3 sequence: CASSGQGPEQFF. The CDR3, as DNA: TGTGCCAGCAGTGGACAGGGACCTGAGCAGTTCTTC.

The CDR3 nucleotides read TGTGCCAGCAGCTCTCTAGGACGTGAGACCCAGTACTTC. This gives the protein CASSSLGRETQYF. The chain is built from TRBV7-8 and TRBJ2-5; D gene uncertain. Germline V lookup: CDR1 SGHVS, CDR2 FQNEAQ. V lost 4 bases to trimming and J lost 5 bases, with 11 bases between them. The CDR3 covers 13 residues.

The genes are TRBV19 and TRBJ2-1, with a weak D call TRBD1 (6 bases). CDR3 length: 16 amino acids. Germline CDR1 reads LNHDA; CDR2 reads SQIVND (reference sequence). V was cut by 0 bases and J by 4 bases, with 13 bases left in between. CDR3 in DNA: TGTGCCAGTAGTATAGATCACAGGGTTAAGTACAATGAGCAGTTCTTC. This gives the protein CASSIDHRVKYNEQFF.

The rearrangement uses TRBV2 and TRBJ2-1; the D call may be TRBD1 or TRBD2 (5 bases each). V shed 7 bases and J shed 7 bases, with 11 bases lying between them. Germline CDR1 SNHLY, CDR2 FYNNEI. The CDR3 spans 12 residues. CDR3 nucleotide sequence: TGTGCCAGCAACGAGGGGCGGAATGAGCAGTTCTTC. Its translation is CASNEGRNEQFF.

The chain uses TRBV7-8 and TRBJ1-1; D not certain. V was shortened by 2 bases and J by 7 bases, with 11 bases between the two germline ends. Germline CDR1 SGHVS, CDR2 FQNEAQ. The CDR3 consists of 13 residues. The chain's CDR3 is CASSLIGNFEAFF. DNA for the CDR3: TGTGCCAGCAGCTTAATCGGCAACTTTGAAGCTTTCTTT.

This clone is a singleton in its sample. The chain employs TRBV25-1 and TRBJ2-3; 9 nucleotides align to TRBD2. CDR3 length equals 15 residues. The V gene's germline CDR1 is MGHDK and CDR2 SYGVNS. V gave up 6 bases and J gave up 2 bases; unmatched junction bases: 6. DNA for the CDR3: TGTGCCAGCAGGAAGCCTAGCGGGATCACAGATACGCAGTATTTT. Translation gives CASRKPSGITDTQYF.

The chain uses TRBV4-2 and TRBJ1-2; D is ambiguous. Trimming took 4 bases from V and 6 from J, leaving 15 bases between them. This CDR3 has 14 amino acids. Germline V lookup: CDR1 LGHNA, CDR2 YNFKEQ. Here the CDR3 reads CASSPERRSDGYTF. The CDR3 DNA follows: TGTGCCAGCAGCCCAGAGCGCCGTAGCGATGGCTACACCTTC.